This T cell receptor (beta chain) appears in the sequencing data of a study of shared clonotypes between healthy human individuals. The assay used deep level. Using 200 ng DNA, around 30,000 T cell genomes, the sorted-subset replicate PCRs were run. The method was immunoSEQ multiplex PCR; TCRdb's version includes in-frame clones alone and lacks a portion of them. There are over a million clones in the sample; over 95% occur only once, and more than 0.9% lies in the top ten. Sample: naive CD4+ T cells sorted from blood. Subset here: CD45RA+ positively selected. The source is a young man in good health.

The DNA of the CDR3 is TGCGCCAGCAGCTCGGGACTAGCGGATCAAGAGACCCAGTACTTC. Translated: CASSSGLADQETQYF. The V gene is TRBV5-1, the J gene TRBJ2-5; 11 bases align to TRBD2. The CDR3 loop spans 15 amino acids. The trim removed 3 bases at V and 2 bases at J, leaving 3 bases unmatched. Germline V gene lookup returns CDR1 SGHRS and CDR2 YFSETQ.